This T cell receptor (beta chain) was recorded in a study of identical twins (TCRdb year 2016). Looking at the study overall: TCR alpha and beta repertoires from monozygotic twins, unrelated adults of various ages and cord blood were deep-sequenced to test whether fetal clonotypes persist. To rule out contamination, replicate twin experiments were performed at different times with different library preparation protocols. What the authors observed across the whole study: Out-of-frame TCR alpha sequences shared between twins showed an excess of low generation-probability sequences compared with coincidental sharing between unrelated individuals. Fewer insertions were carried by abundant cord blood beta clonotypes; a weaker similar trend was observed in young adult naive repertoires, while no such trend was observed in memory repertoires. A weaker excess of twin sharing was found in beta out-of-frame sequences because the signal-to-noise ratio was lowered by fewer shared sequences. Zero-insertion analyses could be partly confounded by invariant T cells such as MAIT and iNKT, though diverse VJ usage argued against such confounding for most clonotypes. Because the same donors could not be followed over many years, conclusions were based on cross-sectional statistical analysis. In monozygotic twins, out-of-frame TCR alpha sharing was systematically underestimated by recombination models, although the models agreed with sharing between unrelated individuals.

Based on the germline V gene, the CDR1 and CDR2 sequences are SGHAT and FQNNGV. V is shortened by 5 bases, J by 4 bases, and the region joining them spans 15 bases. Counted from cysteine to phenylalanine, this CDR3 has 15 amino acids. Of all the DNA, just the CDR3 is kept, 45 bases in frame from base 1. This clonotype was seen only a few times. Its binding antigen is unknown. Within one base of it there is no much larger clone, and no base qualities were kept. Only healthy Caucasian donors were included. Three pairs of female monozygotic twins, all aged about 18 to 29 years, made up the twin cohort. Peripheral blood mononuclear cells were used as the source from which RNA for TCR libraries was isolated. Preparation of the library involved 5' RACE. Instrument used: Illumina HiSeq 2000. A universal primer binding site was added through template switching, and the final cDNA carried a unique molecular identifier so that TCR cDNA molecules could be counted accurately. Specific primers in the conserved constant-segment region were used to synthesize first-strand cDNA for TCR alpha and beta chains. To control for contamination, every cDNA library was double barcoded, receiving both a SMART-Mk sample barcode and Illumina barcodes. TruSeq adapter sequences and Illumina sample barcodes were added in two successive PCR steps. Sequencing of the TCR alpha and beta cDNA libraries was done on the Illumina HiSeq platform using custom primers. As for how the authors treated the data: MiGEC was used to process raw reads and extract unique molecular identifiers, and MiXCR was used to find CDR3 positions. Recombination models were inferred per individual with the repgenHMM and IGoR tools using an EM algorithm. Shared clonotype analysis was performed with the tcR package in R, normalizing sharing by the product of cloneset sizes. To study raw recombination free of thymic and clonal selection effects, out-of-frame nonproductive sequences were analyzed. Using fastp trimming at Q25 and MiXCR clonotype assembly, TCRdb reanalyzed the public sequencing data and kept in-frame beta chains. Entries are consolidated by CDR3 protein sequence, retaining the most common genes and DNA. The V and J calls come from TCRdb's annotation, not from the publication. In this sample the table shows 700,000 or so distinct CDR3 sequences, 21% of which occur a single time. The ten largest account for 4.3% of the sample.

The sample was also reused in another study, on T cells expressing NK-cell markers. As the second paper documents: In sorted CD3+CD56+NKG2C+, CD3+CD56+NKG2C- and CD3+CD56-NKG2C+ T-cell subsets from 7 or 8 donors, TCR beta-chain repertoires were profiled. Of the eight sequenced donors, seven were found to be HCMV-seropositive and one was found to be HCMV-seronegative. In several experiments an anti-gammadeltaTCR antibody was added to restrict sorting to alphabetaTCR-expressing T cells. In several donors, the dominant CD3+CD56+NKG2C+ clonotypes were found to rank among the top 10 CD8+ clonotypes and to make up roughly 1.0-7.5% of CD8+ T cells. Those dominant clonotypes were again the most abundant among CD3+CD56-NKG2C+ cells in several donors, at about 28.3-60.1%. It remained unclear whether the expanded NKG2C-expressing T cell clones were specific for HCMV antigens. All eight donors whose samples were sequenced were randomly selected healthy volunteers, three of them men and five women. To determine HCMV serostatus, a commercial ELISA kit was used to detect HCMV-specific IgG in serum. For six donors, bulk peripheral blood T-cell repertoires were additionally sequenced from unsorted PBMC. Reads were demultiplexed and grouped by UMI with MIGEC, and clonotypes were assembled and quantified with MiTCR. To exclude erroneous sequences, any TCR cDNA sequence not supported by at least two reads was discarded. Downstream repertoire analysis used the tcR package, and clonotypes were matched across fractions by CDR3 nucleotide sequence plus V segment. VDJmatch was used to annotate antigen specificity against VDJdb, with one amino acid substitution allowed in CDR3.

Recombination joined TRBV11-2 with TRBJ2-1, with a tentative D call of TRBD1 or TRBD2, each matching 7 bases. The sequencing sample was made of PBMCs. The receptor's source is a young woman in good health. Here is the DNA: TGTGCCAGCAGCAGCGGGACAGCTAGATACAATGAGCAGTTCTTC. This translates into CASSSGTARYNEQFF.